One and the same sample provided the 20 T cell receptor beta chains below, sequenced in a study of T cells in Graves' hyperthyroidism and ophthalmopathy. It was RNA transcripts that yielded the amplified TCR beta CDR3 regions. First-round RT-PCR targeting the TCR CDR3 was performed with the HTBI primer set. TCRdb re-called the multiplex PCR reads with MiXCR, one entry per CDR3 protein. The sample holds more than 350,000 distinct CDR3 sequences, 12% to 15% seen once. What was sequenced was blood. The receptor source for this set is a woman aged 55-69 years with Graves' ophthalmopathy.

This clonotype was seen at least ten times. V gene TRBV7-2 combines with J gene TRBJ2-1; 10 positions agree with TRBD2. This CDR3 has 15 amino acids. The germline V gene encodes CDR1 SGHTA and CDR2 FQGNSA. J lost 6 bases, V lost 5 bases, and 7 bases had no gene match. CDR3 coding DNA: TGTGCCAGCAGCAAAAGCGGGAGGGAGTTCAATGAGCAGTTCTTC. Protein: CASSKSGREFNEQFF.

In its sample, this clonotype was seen a few times. V and J are TRBV20-1 and TRBJ2-2, with 7 bases matching TRBD2. The trim removed 2 bases at V and 0 bases at J, leaving 3 bases unmatched. The CDR3 length is 15 residues. Germline loops: CDR1 DFQATT, CDR2 SNEGSKA (reference sequence). CDR3 region: CSARLAVTNTGELFF. DNA for the CDR3: TGCAGTGCTAGACTAGCGGTTACGAACACCGGGGAGCTGTTTTTT.

The chain recombines TRBV18 with TRBJ2-1; unclear D gene. Germline loops: CDR1 KGHSH, CDR2 LQKENI. The CDR3 spans 17 residues. V was trimmed by 4 bases and J by 1 base, leaving 17 bases between them. The DNA for the CDR3 is TGTGCCAGCTCACTGAATGCGATGACGGCATCCTACAATGAGCAGTTCTTC. Residues: CASSLNAMTASYNEQFF.

The chain combines TRBV24-1 with TRBJ2-7, with D maybe TRBD1 (6 bases). The end of the DNA aligns better with TRBJ2-1, so the J call may be wrong. The germline V gene has CDR1 KGHDR and CDR2 SFDVKD. CDR3 length equals 15 residues. The CDR3 sequence: CATSDFGGTSYEQFF. As DNA, the CDR3 is TGTGCCACCAGTGATTTTGGGGGCACCTCCTACGAGCAGTTCTTC.

In this sample, this clonotype turned up a few times. The chain uses TRBV7-2 and TRBJ2-1; TRBD2 matches at 14 bases. This CDR3 has 18 amino acids. Germline assignment: CDR1 SGHTA and CDR2 FQGNSA. Trimming cost V 6 bases and J 2 bases; bases outside gene matches: 9. CDR3 protein: CASRPGTSGSPTYNEQFF. The DNA of the CDR3 is TGTGCCAGCAGACCCGGGACTAGCGGGAGTCCGACCTACAATGAGCAGTTCTTC.

The chain is built from TRBV20-1 and TRBJ1-1; 9 nucleotides line up with TRBD1. This CDR3 comprises 16 residues. CDR1 DFQATT and CDR2 SNEGSKA come from the germline V gene (reference sequence). Trimming took 0 bases from V and 3 from J; bases not matched to a gene: 8. CDR3 DNA sequence: TGCAGTGCTAGAGATCGGGGGACAGGGCGCTACACTGAAGCTTTCTTT. Translating gives CSARDRGTGRYTEAFF.

The chain uses TRBV28 and TRBJ2-6; no definite D call. V was trimmed by 8 bases and J by 2 bases, leaving 13 bases between them. CDR1 is MDHEN and CDR2 is SYDVKM in the germline V gene. This CDR3 has 15 amino acids. This CDR3 reads CASCSFGTGANVLTF. Written as DNA, the CDR3 is TGTGCCAGCTGCTCTTTCGGCACTGGGGCCAACGTCCTGACTTTC. The full variable domain, rest sourced from reference TRBV28 and TRBJ2-6, is DVKVTQSSRYLVKRTGEKVFLECVQDMDHENMFWYRQDPGLGLRLIYFSYDVKMKEKGDIPEGYSVSREKKERFSLILESASTNQTSMYLCASCSFGTGANVLTFGAGSRLTVL.

In nucleotides, the CDR3 is TGTGCCTGGACTACCTCTGGAAACACCATATATTTT. This translates into CAWTTSGNTIYF. V gene TRBV30 combines with J gene TRBJ1-3; D remains ambiguous. Germline CDR1 GTSNPN, CDR2 SVGIG (reference sequence). The V end lost 4 bases, the J end lost 0 bases, and 4 bases lay between the germline ends. The CDR3 is 12 residues long.

This clonotype has a handful of counts. Mismatch with germline at one junction end may stem from a read error. The V call is TRBV5-1, the J call TRBJ2-2; D call uncertain. The CDR3 covers 16 residues. Per the germline V gene, CDR1 is SGHRS and CDR2 is YFSETQ. This CDR3 is CTSSPRARENTGELFF. In DNA form, the CDR3 reads TGCACCAGCAGCCCGAGAGCTAGGGAGAACACCGGGGAGCTGTTTTTT. The entire variable domain, with the rest obtained from reference TRBV5-1 and TRBJ2-2, is as follows: KAGVTQTPRYLIKTRGQQVTLSCSPISGHRSVSWYQQTPGQGLQFLFEYFSETQRNKGNFPGRFSGRQFSNSRSEMNVSTLELGDSALYLCTSSPRARENTGELFFGEGSRLTVL.

This clonotype was seen only a few times. The chain couples TRBV20-1 to TRBJ2-7; TRBD2 matches at 12 bases. Germline CDR1 DFQATT, CDR2 SNEGSKA (reference sequence). The length of the CDR3 is 16 residues. J was trimmed by 0 bases and V by 5 bases; bases with no gene match: 8. The CDR3, as DNA: TGCAGTGCTGAACTAGCGGGAGGCCTTAGCTCCTACGAGCAGTACTTC. It yields the protein CSAELAGGLSSYEQYF.

The CDR3 here is CASSPGGGDQPQHF. In nucleotides, the CDR3 is TGTGCCAGCTCACCAGGCGGGGGGGATCAGCCCCAGCATTTT. The chain carries TRBV18 and TRBJ1-5; maybe TRBD1 (5 bases). V lost 2 bases and J lost 5, with 10 bases in between. The germline CDR1 and CDR2 sequences are KGHSH and LQKENI. The CDR3 spans 14 residues.

This clonotype was found many times. CDR3 residues: CASSFSDRWQAGYTF. As DNA, the CDR3 is TGTGCCAGCAGTTTTTCCGACAGGTGGCAAGCTGGCTACACCTTC. The chain has TRBV28 and TRBJ1-2; possibly TRBD1 for D (6 bases). Trimming left V 3 bases short and J 7 bases short, with 18 bases between. The CDR3 runs to 15 residues. Looked up from germline, CDR1 is MDHEN and CDR2 is SYDVKM.

The table lists this clonotype with a count of one. This rearrangement joins TRBV6-1 to TRBJ1-5; 10 bases agree with TRBD1. Germline loops: CDR1 MNHNS, CDR2 SASEGT. The CDR3 spans 15 residues. The trim removed 9 bases at V and 6 bases at J, leaving 11 bases unmatched. The CDR3 protein is CASRRQGAQTQPQHF. In DNA, the CDR3 is TGTGCCAGTCGGAGACAGGGGGCGCAGACTCAGCCCCAGCATTTT.

Ten or more counts support this clonotype. The V call is TRBV12-3 or TRBV12-4, the J call TRBJ2-1; D possibly corresponds to TRBD1 (6 bases). V gave up 4 bases and J gave up 7 bases, with 14 bases separating them. CDR3 length: 14 amino acids. The CDR3 bases are TGTGCCAGCAGTTCCCTAGCTCAGGGGAATGAGCAGTTCTTC. It encodes CASSSLAQGNEQFF.

The genes are TRBV11-2 and TRBJ1-5; D ambiguous. V was clipped by 0 bases and J by 1 base, with 7 bases between them. Germline V lookup: CDR1 SGHAT, CDR2 FQNNGV. The CDR3 runs 15 residues. This chain's CDR3 is CASSLDQTSNQPQHF. In nucleotides, the CDR3 is TGTGCCAGCAGCTTAGATCAGACCAGCAATCAGCCCCAGCATTTT.

This clonotype was seen many times. This chain connects TRBV27 to TRBJ2-7, with 10 bases lining up with TRBD2. This CDR3 contains 14 residues. Trimming removed 3 bases from V and 3 bases from J; junction bases left unmatched: 2. Germline lookup yields CDR1 MNHEY and CDR2 SMNVEV (reference sequence). CDR3 in amino acids: CASSFVAGGYEQYF. The CDR3 bases are TGTGCCAGCAGTTTCGTAGCGGGAGGCTACGAGCAGTACTTC.

This clonotype was recorded a few times. A read error may explain this, as a much larger clone is one base away. This chain links TRBV5-1 with TRBJ1-1; D not resolved. Germline CDR1 reads SGHRS; CDR2 reads YFSETQ. This CDR3 comprises 14 residues. Deletions cut 0 bases from V and 6 bases from J, with 12 bases between. The DNA for the CDR3 is TGCGCCAGCAGCTTGGCAGGTCGGTACGCTGAAGCTTTCTTT. Its translation: CASSLAGRYAEAFF.

Regarding this clonotype: Since no conserved phenylalanine or tryptophan closes the CDR3, a read error is the likely cause. The chain has TRBV5-5 and TRBJ1-5; D remains unclear. There are 14 residues in the CDR3. The V gene's germline CDR1 is SGHKS and CDR2 YYEKEE (reference sequence). The V and J ends lost 0 bases and 1 base respectively, with 5 bases between them. The CDR3 bases are TGTGCCAGCAGCTTGGGAAGAAGCAATCAGCCCCAGCATCTT. Its protein is CASSLGRSNQPQHL.

This clonotype showed up just a few times. This chain joins TRBV7-8 and TRBJ2-2; tentatively, D is TRBD2 (6 bases). CDR1 and CDR2 (germline): SGHVS, FQNEAQ. The CDR3 loop spans 19 amino acids. Between the trimmed V and J ends, which lost 3 bases and 4 bases, there was a span of 24 bases. The CDR3 coding sequence is TGTGCCAGCAGCTTTTCCCTAACCGAATACTCCGGGGGCACCGGGGAGCTGTTTTTT. Protein: CASSFSLTEYSGGTGELFF.

This rearrangement joins TRBV19 to TRBJ2-1; the match to TRBD1 covers 8 bases. The junction had 10 bases not matched to a gene; V was cut back by 3 bases and J by 0 bases. Germline V gene lookup returns CDR1 LNHDA and CDR2 SQIVND (reference sequence). The CDR3 consists of 18 residues. Here the CDR3 reads CASSMGQVYTSSYNEQFF. As DNA, the CDR3 is TGTGCCAGTAGTATGGGACAGGTCTACACAAGCTCCTACAATGAGCAGTTCTTC.